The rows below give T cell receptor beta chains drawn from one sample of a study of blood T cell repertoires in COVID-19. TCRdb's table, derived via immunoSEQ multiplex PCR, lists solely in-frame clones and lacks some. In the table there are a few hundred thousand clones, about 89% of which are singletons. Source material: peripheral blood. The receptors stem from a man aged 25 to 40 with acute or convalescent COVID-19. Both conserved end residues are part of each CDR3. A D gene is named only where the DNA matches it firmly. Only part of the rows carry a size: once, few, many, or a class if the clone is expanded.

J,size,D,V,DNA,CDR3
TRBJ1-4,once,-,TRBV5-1,TGCGCCAGCAGCTTGGAACAGGGCGGAGGACCCTATAATGAAAAACTGTTTTTT,CASSLEQGGGPYNEKLFF
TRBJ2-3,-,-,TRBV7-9,TGTGCCAGCAGCTGGCCGAATTTCGGCACAGATACGCAGTATTTT,CASSWPNFGTDTQYF
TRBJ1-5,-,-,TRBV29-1,TGCAGCGCGCTGGGGGCCCCGGGTCAGCCCCAGCATTTT,CSALGAPGQPQHF
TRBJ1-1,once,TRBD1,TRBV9,TGTGCCAGCAGGGGGACAGGGGGCTTCACTGAAGCTTTCTTT,CASRGTGGFTEAFF
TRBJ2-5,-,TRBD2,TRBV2,TGTGCCAGCAGTGTGGGAGGGAGGTCGGGAGAGACCCAGTACTTC,CASSVGGRSGETQYF
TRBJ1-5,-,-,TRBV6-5,TGTGCCAGCAGCCGGACATCGAAAAATCAGCCCCAGCATTTT,CASSRTSKNQPQHF
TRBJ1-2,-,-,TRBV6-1,TGTGCCAGCAGTGAACGGGATTATGGCTACACCTTC,CASSERDYGYTF
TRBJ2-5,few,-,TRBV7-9,TGTGCCAGCAGCGTAGCCGGGTCCCAAGAGACCCAGTACTTC,CASSVAGSQETQYF
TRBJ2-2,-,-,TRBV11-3,TGTGCCAGCAGGGGGGCCGGGGCCGGGGAGCTGTTTTTT,CASRGAGAGELFF
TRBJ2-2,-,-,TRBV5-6,TGTGCCAGCAGCTTGGCCTTGGGGCGGGGAATCACCGGGGAGCTGTTTTTT,CASSLALGRGITGELFF